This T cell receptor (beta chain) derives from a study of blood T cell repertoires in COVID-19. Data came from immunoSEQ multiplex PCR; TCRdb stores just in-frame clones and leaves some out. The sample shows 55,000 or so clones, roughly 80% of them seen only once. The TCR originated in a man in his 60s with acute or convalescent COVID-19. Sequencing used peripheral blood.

CDR3 loop: CASSYQRSDTQYF. In nucleotides, the CDR3 is TGTGCCAGCAGTTACCAGCGCTCAGATACGCAGTATTTT. This rearrangement joins TRBV6-2 or TRBV6-3 to TRBJ2-3; D remains unclear. The V end was cut by 2 bases, the J end by 4 bases, with 7 bases between. This CDR3 is built from 13 residues. The germline V gene has CDR1 MNHEY and CDR2 SVGEGT.